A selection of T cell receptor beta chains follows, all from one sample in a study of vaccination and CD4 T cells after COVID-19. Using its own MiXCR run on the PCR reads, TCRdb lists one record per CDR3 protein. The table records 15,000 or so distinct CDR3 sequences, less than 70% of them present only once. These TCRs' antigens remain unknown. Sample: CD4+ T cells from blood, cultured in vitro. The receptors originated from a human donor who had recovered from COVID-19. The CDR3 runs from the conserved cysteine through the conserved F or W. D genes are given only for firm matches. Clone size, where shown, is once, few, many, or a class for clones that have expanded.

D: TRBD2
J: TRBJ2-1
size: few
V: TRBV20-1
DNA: TGCAGTGCAAGACTAGCGGGAGCGGATGAGCAGTTCTTC
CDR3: CSARLAGADEQFF

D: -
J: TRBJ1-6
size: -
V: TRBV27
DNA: TGTGCCAGCAGTTCCGCCCCGGTAGGGGTGCATTCACCCCTCCACTTT
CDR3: CASSSAPVGVHSPLHF

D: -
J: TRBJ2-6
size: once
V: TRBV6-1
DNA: TGTGCCAGCAGTGGGAGGCAGGGATCGGGCGGGGCCAACGTCCTGACTTTC
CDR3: CASSGRQGSGGANVLTF

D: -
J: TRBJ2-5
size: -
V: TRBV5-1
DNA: TGCGCCAGCAGCCCCGCAGGGATGGGGCAAGAGACCCAGTACTTC
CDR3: CASSPAGMGQETQYF

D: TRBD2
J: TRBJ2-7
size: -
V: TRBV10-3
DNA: TGTGCCATCAGCCCTATCTCCGGGACTAGCGGTGAGCAGTACTTC
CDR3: CAISPISGTSGEQYF

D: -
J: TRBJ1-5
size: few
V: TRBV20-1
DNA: TGCAGTGCTATCCCGGGGGAGAGCAATCAGCCCCAGCATTTT
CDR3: CSAIPGESNQPQHF

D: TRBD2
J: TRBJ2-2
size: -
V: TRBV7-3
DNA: TGTGCCAGCAGCCCAGACGCGGGAGGGGTTACCGGGGAGCTGTTTTTT
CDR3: CASSPDAGGVTGELFF

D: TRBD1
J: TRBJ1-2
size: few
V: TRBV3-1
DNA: TGTGCCAGCAGCCATGCCGGGACAGGCTATGGCTACACCTTC
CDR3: CASSHAGTGYGYTF

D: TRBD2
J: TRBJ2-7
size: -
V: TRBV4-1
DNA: TGCGCCAGCAGCCATCCGGCGGGACTAGTTTACGAGCAGTACTTC
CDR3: CASSHPAGLVYEQYF

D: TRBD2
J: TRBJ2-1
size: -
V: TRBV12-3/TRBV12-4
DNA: TGTGCCAGCAGTTTAGTGTCCGGGACTAGCCATAATGAGCAGTTCTTC
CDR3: CASSLVSGTSHNEQFF

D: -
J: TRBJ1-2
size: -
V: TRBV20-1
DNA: TGCAGTGCTAGAGAGCGCCAGGGTGAGGGCTACACCTTC
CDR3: CSARERQGEGYTF

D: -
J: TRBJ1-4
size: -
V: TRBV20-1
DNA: TGCAGTGCTAGAGATCTATACAGGAATGAGGAAAAACTGTTTTTT
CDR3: CSARDLYRNEEKLFF

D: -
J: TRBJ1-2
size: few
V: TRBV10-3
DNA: TGTGCCATCAGTGAGTCTTTGGGTGGCTACACCTTC
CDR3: CAISESLGGYTF

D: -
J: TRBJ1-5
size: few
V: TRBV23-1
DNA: TGCGCCAGCAGTCCCTCCACCCAGCCCCAGCATTTT
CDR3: CASSPSTQPQHF

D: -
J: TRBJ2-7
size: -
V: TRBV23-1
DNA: TGCGCCAGCAGTCTCCTTAGGGGCCGGGAGCAGTACTTC
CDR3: CASSLLRGREQYF